The 21 T cell receptor beta chains below were found in one sample sequenced in a study of radiation and T cells in renal cell carcinoma. Sequencing was performed with immunoSEQ multiplex PCR; in TCRdb, only in-frame clones are kept and a portion is missing. The sample holds 25,000 or so clones; roughly 53% are singletons and the top ten take roughly 21%. Treatment in this sample: treatment-naive control, cytoreductive nephrectomy. The starting material was tumor tissue, obtained from a patient whose treatment was nephrectomy without radiotherapy. The receptors here all came from a human donor with renal cell carcinoma.

By proportion, this clone is medium-sized. The chain uses TRBV19 and TRBJ2-7, with D maybe TRBD1 (5 bases). Trimming took 0 bases from V and 3 from J, leaving 15 bases between them. The CDR3 extends over 16 amino acids. CDR1 is LNHDA, CDR2 SQIVND, per germline (reference sequence). As DNA, the CDR3 is TGTGCCAGTAGTATAGATCCCAGGACACCGGTCTACGAGCAGTACTTC. Translation: CASSIDPRTPVYEQYF. The variable domain in full, with the rest retrieved from reference TRBV19 and TRBJ2-7, is DGGITQSPKYLFRKEGQNVTLSCEQNLNHDAMYWYRQDPGQGLRLIYYSQIVNDFQKGDIAEGYSVSREKKESFPLTVTSAQKNPTAFYLCASSIDPRTPVYEQYFGPGTRLTVT.

The V and J genes are TRBV20-1 and TRBJ2-1, with D uncertain. Germline V gives CDR1 DFQATT, CDR2 SNEGSKA (reference sequence). Trimming took off 6 bases at V and 2 bases at J, with 5 bases between the two ends. CDR3 size: 11 residues. DNA of the CDR3: TGCAGTGCGACCACCTACAATGAGCAGTTCTTC. This gives the protein CSATTYNEQFF.

The chain joins TRBV5-1 to TRBJ2-2; 7 bases are shared with TRBD1. The V and J ends lost 6 bases and 6 bases, in that order; junction bases with no gene match: 8. The CDR3 sequence is 14 residues long. Germline CDR1 SGHRS, CDR2 YFSETQ. The chain's CDR3 is CASTIWQGAGELFF. In nucleotides, the CDR3 is TGCGCCAGCACTATATGGCAGGGGGCCGGGGAGCTGTTTTTT. The full variable domain, with the rest looked up from reference TRBV5-1 and TRBJ2-2, is KAGVTQTPRYLIKTRGQQVTLSCSPISGHRSVSWYQQTPGQGLQFLFEYFSETQRNKGNFPGRFSGRQFSNSRSEMNVSTLELGDSALYLCASTIWQGAGELFFGEGSRLTVL.

The V and J genes are TRBV7-2 and TRBJ2-1, with D maybe TRBD1 (5 bases). The CDR3 is 12 residues long. The V gene lost 2 bases and the J gene lost 9 bases, with 8 bases spanning the gap. Germline CDR1 SGHTA, CDR2 FQGNSA. CDR3 protein: CASSLNRGEQFF. The CDR3 nucleotides read TGTGCCAGCAGCTTAAATAGGGGTGAGCAGTTCTTC.

The V and J genes are TRBV6-5 and TRBJ1-2; 8 nucleotides align to TRBD1. The V segment lost 5 bases and the J segment 4 bases; nucleotides outside the gene matches: 9. There are 15 residues in the CDR3. The germline V gene encodes CDR1 MNHEY and CDR2 SVGAGI. Here the CDR3 DNA reads TGTGCCAGCAGTATGGGCGGACAGGGCCTCTATGGCTACACCTTC. Translating it yields CASSMGGQGLYGYTF.

This clone appeared once. This rearrangement joins TRBV4-1 to TRBJ1-4; no clear D gene. The V gene's germline CDR1 is MGHRA and CDR2 YSYEKL. There are 13 residues in the CDR3. V lost 4 bases and J 5 bases, leaving 8 bases between the germline ends. The CDR3 protein is CASSPTLNEKLFF. The DNA for the CDR3 is TGCGCCAGCAGCCCCACCCTCAATGAAAAACTGTTTTTT.

This clone turned up a few times. The chain has TRBV19 and TRBJ1-2; 7 bases map to TRBD1. V was clipped by 9 bases and J by 7 bases; unmatched bases: 11. This CDR3 has 13 amino acids. Per the germline V gene, CDR1 is LNHDA and CDR2 is SQIVND (reference sequence). The CDR3 nucleotides read TGTGCCAGCCAAGGGACAGATACCTTTGGCTACACCTTC. This translates into CASQGTDTFGYTF.

J is TRBJ1-4 and V is TRBV29-1; possibly TRBD1 for D (6 bases). Trimming removed 6 bases from V and 7 bases from J, with 12 bases in between. The germline gives CDR1 SQVTM, CDR2 ANQGSEA. CDR3 length: 12 residues. The CDR3 here is CSVSGGGEKLFF. The CDR3 DNA sequence: TGCAGCGTGAGCGGAGGGGGTGAAAAACTGTTTTTT.

This clone was seen a few times. The chain recombines TRBV7-3 with TRBJ1-1, with no clear D. From germline, CDR1 is SGHTA and CDR2 FQGTGA. V was trimmed by 5 bases and J by 0 bases, leaving 13 bases between them. This CDR3 spans 15 amino acids. The CDR3 nucleotides read TGTGCCAGCAGCGCAGATGACCGGATGAACACTGAAGCTTTCTTT. The encoded protein is CASSADDRMNTEAFF. The variable domain in full, with the rest retrieved from reference TRBV7-3 and TRBJ1-1, is GAGVSQTPSNKVTEKGKYVELRCDPISGHTALYWYRQSLGQGPEFLIYFQGTGAADDSGLPNDRFFAVRPEGSVSTLKIQRTERGDSAVYLCASSADDRMNTEAFFGQGTRLTVV.

This chain connects TRBV29-1 to TRBJ2-3; no clear D. Per the germline V gene, CDR1 is SQVTM and CDR2 is ANQGSEA. V was cut by 4 bases and J by 0 bases, with 8 bases left in between. This CDR3 has 13 residues. The CDR3 coding sequence is TGCAGCGTTGGGGCGTCTAGCACAGATACGCAGTATTTT. It encodes CSVGASSTDTQYF.

The chain joins TRBV6-1 to TRBJ2-7; no reliable D call. The CDR3 is made up of 14 amino acids. Trimming pared 3 bases from V and 0 bases from J, leaving 9 bases between. Germline V gives CDR1 MNHNS, CDR2 SASEGT. CDR3 coding DNA: TGTGCCAGCAGTGACCAGTCCTTCTCCTACGAGCAGTACTTC. It translates to CASSDQSFSYEQYF.

To note about this clone: One end of the junction is discordant with germline, which a read error may explain. DNA for the CDR3: TGCGCCAGCAGCTTGACGGCACAGGCAGTACTTCTTTTC. It specifies CASSLTAQAVLLF. V usage is TRBV5-1 and J usage is TRBJ1-2, with a possible D match to TRBD1 (5 bases). Germline CDR1 reads SGHRS; CDR2 reads YFSETQ. The CDR3 spans 13 residues.

This CDR3 is CASSLWSGPNNQPQHF. Here the CDR3 DNA reads TGTGCCAGCAGCTTATGGAGTGGGCCCAACAATCAGCCCCAGCATTTT. The gene calls are TRBV7-8 and TRBJ1-5; D not certain. Trimming removed 2 bases from V and 3 bases from J, with 14 bases in between. Germline V gene sequence: CDR1 SGHVS, CDR2 FQNEAQ. The CDR3 runs 16 residues.

The chain uses TRBV11-3 and TRBJ2-7; 10 nucleotides agree with TRBD1. This CDR3 region has 14 residues. Per germline, CDR1 SGHNT and CDR2 YENEEA. Germline trimming cut 5 bases from V and 2 bases from J; bases unmatched to any gene: 3. This CDR3 is CASSPGQGPYEQYF. In DNA form, the CDR3 reads TGTGCCAGCAGCCCGGGACAGGGGCCCTACGAGCAGTACTTC. The variable domain in full, completed from reference TRBV11-3 and TRBJ2-7, reads EAGVVQSPRYKIIEKKQPVAFWCNPISGHNTLYWYLQNLGQGPELLIRYENEEAVDDSQLPKDRFSAERLKGVDSTLKIQPAELGDSAVYLCASSPGQGPYEQYFGPGTRLTVT.

The chain employs TRBV7-9 and TRBJ1-1; 11 nucleotides agree with TRBD1. The CDR3 covers 16 residues. Per germline, CDR1 SEHNR and CDR2 FQNEAQ (reference sequence). V trimming: 0 bases; J trimming: 5 bases; junction bases outside the gene matches: 5. The CDR3 coding sequence is TGTGCCAGCAGCTTAGCCCCGGGACAGGGGGGGACTGAAGCTTTCTTT. This sequence encodes CASSLAPGQGGTEAFF.

About this clone: In the same sample, other DNA sequences code for this CDR3. The chain joins TRBV30 to TRBJ1-5, with D hard to call. Germline CDR1 GTSNPN, CDR2 SVGIG (reference sequence). Between the trimmed V and J ends, which lost 2 bases and 2 bases, there was a span of 7 bases. This CDR3 comprises 13 residues. The CDR3 sequence is CAWSSGGNQPQHF. DNA for the CDR3: TGTGCCTGGAGTTCGGGTGGCAATCAGCCCCAGCATTTT.

This rearrangement joins TRBV13 to TRBJ2-6; D tentatively fits TRBD1 or TRBD2 (5 bases each). CDR3 length: 17 residues. Germline CDR1 PRHDT, CDR2 FYEKMQ (reference sequence). The V end was cut by 6 bases, the J end by 0 bases, with 15 bases between. The CDR3 DNA reads TGTGCCAGCAGGGGGACCGAGGGTAGCTCTGGGGCCAACGTCCTGACTTTC. Protein: CASRGTEGSSGANVLTF.

This chain connects TRBV11-2 to TRBJ2-7, with TRBD1 identical over 7 bases. The length of the CDR3 is 16 residues. V trimming: 5 bases; J trimming: 0 bases; junction bases outside the gene matches: 10. Germline values: CDR1 SGHAT, CDR2 FQNNGV. The CDR3 sequence is CASSHPAGTASYEQYF. DNA for the CDR3: TGTGCCAGCAGCCACCCTGCCGGGACAGCCTCCTACGAGCAGTACTTC.

A few counts support this clone. The V and J genes are TRBV5-1 and TRBJ1-2; no firm D call. The V gene lost 1 base and the J gene lost 0 bases, with 16 bases spanning the gap. Germline lookup yields CDR1 SGHRS and CDR2 YFSETQ. CDR3 size: 17 residues. CDR3 coding DNA: TGCGCCAGCAGCTTGTCGCCCCTCCACGGGGCTAACTATGGCTACACCTTC. Its translation: CASSLSPLHGANYGYTF.

This clone was recorded a few times. The chain carries TRBV13 and TRBJ2-2, with D perhaps TRBD2 (7 bases). Germline V lookup: CDR1 PRHDT, CDR2 FYEKMQ (reference sequence). CDR3 length: 17 amino acids. Trimming removed 5 bases from V and 2 bases from J, with 18 bases in between. CDR3 nucleotides: TGTGCCAGCAGCCAAGGGGGGGCGGTGCTAAACACCGGGGAGCTGTTTTTT. Its protein product is CASSQGGAVLNTGELFF.

This chain joins TRBV7-2 and TRBJ2-6, with D maybe TRBD1 (6 bases). Trimming shortened V by 7 bases and J by 0 bases, and 19 bases separated the two germline ends. This CDR3 comprises 18 residues. The germline V gene has CDR1 SGHTA and CDR2 FQGNSA. CDR3 amino acids: CASTHTSRDISGANVLTF. In nucleotides, the CDR3 is TGTGCCAGCACCCATACATCCCGGGACATCTCTGGGGCCAACGTCCTGACTTTC.